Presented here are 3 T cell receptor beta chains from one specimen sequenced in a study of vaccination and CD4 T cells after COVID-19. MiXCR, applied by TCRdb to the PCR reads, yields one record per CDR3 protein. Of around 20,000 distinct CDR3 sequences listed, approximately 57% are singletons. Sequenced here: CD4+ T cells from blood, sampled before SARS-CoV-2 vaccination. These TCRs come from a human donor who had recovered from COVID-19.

CDR3 in DNA: TGCGCCAGCAGCTGGGAGGGCTTTAGCAATCAGCCCCAGCATTTT. As protein: CASSWEGFSNQPQHF. J is TRBJ1-5 and V is TRBV4-1; no clear D. The V gene's germline CDR1 is MGHRA and CDR2 YSYEKL. The CDR3 covers 15 residues. V was pared by 5 bases and J by 0 bases, with 11 bases between.

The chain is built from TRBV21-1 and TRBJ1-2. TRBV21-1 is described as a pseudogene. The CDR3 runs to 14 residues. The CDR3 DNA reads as TGTGCCAGCAGCAAAGTAGGGATCCCCTATGGCTACACCTTC. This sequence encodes CASSKVGIPYGYTF.

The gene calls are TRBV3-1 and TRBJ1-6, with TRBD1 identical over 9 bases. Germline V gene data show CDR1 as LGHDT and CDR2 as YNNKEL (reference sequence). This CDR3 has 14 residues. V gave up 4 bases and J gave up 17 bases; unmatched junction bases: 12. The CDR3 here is CASSLSRDRAPIHF. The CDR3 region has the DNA TGTGCCAGCAGCCTGTCCCGGGACAGGGCCCCCATCCACTTT.